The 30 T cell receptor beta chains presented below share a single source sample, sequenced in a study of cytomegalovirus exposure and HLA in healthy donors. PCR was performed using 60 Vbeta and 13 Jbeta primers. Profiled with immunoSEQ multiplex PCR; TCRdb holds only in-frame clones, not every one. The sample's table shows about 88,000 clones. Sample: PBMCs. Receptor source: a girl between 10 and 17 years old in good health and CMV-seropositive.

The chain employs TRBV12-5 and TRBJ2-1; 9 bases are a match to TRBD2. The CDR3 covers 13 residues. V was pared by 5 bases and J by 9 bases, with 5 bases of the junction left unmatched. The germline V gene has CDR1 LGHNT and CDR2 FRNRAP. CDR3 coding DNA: TGTGCTAGTGGTCAGCGGGGGGTCAGTGAGCAGTTCTTC. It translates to CASGQRGVSEQFF. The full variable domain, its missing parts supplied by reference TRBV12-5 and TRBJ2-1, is DARVTQTPRHKVTEMGQEVTMRCQPILGHNTVFWYRQTMMQGLELLAYFRNRAPLDDSGMPKDRFSAEMPDATLATLKIQPSEPRDSAVYFCASGQRGVSEQFFGPGTRLTVL.

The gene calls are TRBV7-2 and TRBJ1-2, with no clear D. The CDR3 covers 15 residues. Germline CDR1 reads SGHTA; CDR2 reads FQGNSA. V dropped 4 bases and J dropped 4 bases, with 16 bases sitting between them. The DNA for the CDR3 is TGTGCCAGCAGCTCAGGAGCGGCCAGGATCTATGGCTACACCTTC. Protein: CASSSGAARIYGYTF.

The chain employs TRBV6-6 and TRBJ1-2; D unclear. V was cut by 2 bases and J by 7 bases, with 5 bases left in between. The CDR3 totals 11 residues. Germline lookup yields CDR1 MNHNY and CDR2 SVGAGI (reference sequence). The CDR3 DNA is TGTGCCAGCAGTTACGAGGGTGGCTACACCTTC. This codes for CASSYEGGYTF.

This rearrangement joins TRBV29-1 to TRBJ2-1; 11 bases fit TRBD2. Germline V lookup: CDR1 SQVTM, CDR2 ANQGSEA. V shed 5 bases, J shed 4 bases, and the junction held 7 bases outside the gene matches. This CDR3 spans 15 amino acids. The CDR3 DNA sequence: TGCAGCGTTCCCTTAGCGGGGGGGCGGTACAATGAGCAGTTCTTC. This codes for CSVPLAGGRYNEQFF.

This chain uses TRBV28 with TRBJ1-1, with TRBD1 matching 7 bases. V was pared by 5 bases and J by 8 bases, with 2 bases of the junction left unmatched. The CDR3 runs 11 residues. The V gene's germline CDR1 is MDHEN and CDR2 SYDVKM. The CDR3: CASSTGVEAFF. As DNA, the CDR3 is TGTGCCAGCAGTACAGGGGTGGAAGCTTTCTTT.

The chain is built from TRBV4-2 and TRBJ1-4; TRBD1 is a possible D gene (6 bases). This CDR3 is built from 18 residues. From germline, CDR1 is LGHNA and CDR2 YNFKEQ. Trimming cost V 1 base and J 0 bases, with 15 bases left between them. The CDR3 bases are TGTGCCAGCAGCCAAGCAGGGGCGAAATCTGCAACTAATGAAAAACTGTTTTTT. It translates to CASSQAGAKSATNEKLFF.

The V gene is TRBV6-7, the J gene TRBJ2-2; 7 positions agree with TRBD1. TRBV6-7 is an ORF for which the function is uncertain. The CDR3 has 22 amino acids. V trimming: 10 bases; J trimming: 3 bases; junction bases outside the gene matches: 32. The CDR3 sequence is CATPLGWDRASAGAEDTGELFF. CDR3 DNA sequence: TGTGCCACCCCTCTTGGTTGGGACAGAGCTTCAGCAGGGGCGGAGGACACCGGGGAGCTGTTTTTT.

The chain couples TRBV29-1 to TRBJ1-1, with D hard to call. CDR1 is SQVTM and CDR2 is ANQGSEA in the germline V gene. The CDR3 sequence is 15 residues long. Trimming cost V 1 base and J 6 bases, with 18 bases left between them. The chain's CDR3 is CSVEGEQTPVAEAFF. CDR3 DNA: TGCAGCGTTGAAGGAGAACAGACCCCAGTTGCTGAAGCTTTCTTT.

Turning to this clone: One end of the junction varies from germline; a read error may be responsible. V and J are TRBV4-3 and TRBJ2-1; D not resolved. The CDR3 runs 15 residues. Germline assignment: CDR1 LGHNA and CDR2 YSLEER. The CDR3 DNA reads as TGCGCCAGCAGCCAAGAGGTAGCCTCCGACAATGAGCAGTTCTTC. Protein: CASSQEVASDNEQFF.

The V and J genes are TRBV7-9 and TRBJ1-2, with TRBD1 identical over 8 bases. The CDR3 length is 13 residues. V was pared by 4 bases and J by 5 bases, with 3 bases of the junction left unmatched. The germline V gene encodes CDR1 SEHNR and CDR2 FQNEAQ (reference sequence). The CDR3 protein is CASSWTGSYGYTF. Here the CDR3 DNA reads TGTGCCAGCAGCTGGACAGGGTCGTATGGCTACACCTTC. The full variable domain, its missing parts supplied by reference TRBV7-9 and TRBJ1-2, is DTGVSQNPRHKITKRGQNVTFRCDPISEHNRLYWYRQTLGQGPEFLTYFQNEAQLEKSRLLSDRFSAERPKGSFSTLEIQRTEQGDSAMYLCASSWTGSYGYTFGSGTRLTVV.

The CDR3 region has the DNA TGTGCCAGCAGACCCACTAGCGGGGGGCTCTACGAGCAGTACTTC. It translates to CASRPTSGGLYEQYF. The chain couples TRBV6-5 to TRBJ2-7; 12 bases map to TRBD2. Germline lookup yields CDR1 MNHEY and CDR2 SVGAGI. The CDR3 spans 15 residues. The J segment lost 3 bases and the V segment lost 6 bases, leaving 6 bases of the junction unmatched.

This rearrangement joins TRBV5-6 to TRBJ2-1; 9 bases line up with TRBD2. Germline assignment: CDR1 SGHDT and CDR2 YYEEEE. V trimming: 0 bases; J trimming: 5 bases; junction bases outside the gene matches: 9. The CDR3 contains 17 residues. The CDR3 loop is CASSLGLAGLGHNEQFF. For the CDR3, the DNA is TGTGCCAGCAGCTTGGGGCTAGCGGGGTTGGGGCACAATGAGCAGTTCTTC.

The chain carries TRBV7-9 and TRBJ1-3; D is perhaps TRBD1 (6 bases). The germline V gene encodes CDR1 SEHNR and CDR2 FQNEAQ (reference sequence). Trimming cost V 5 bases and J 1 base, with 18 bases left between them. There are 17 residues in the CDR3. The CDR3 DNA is TGTGCCAGCAGCGCCCAATCAGGGGCACGATCTGGAAACACCATATATTTT. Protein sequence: CASSAQSGARSGNTIYF. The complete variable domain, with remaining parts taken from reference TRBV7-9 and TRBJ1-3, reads DTGVSQNPRHKITKRGQNVTFRCDPISEHNRLYWYRQTLGQGPEFLTYFQNEAQLEKSRLLSDRFSAERPKGSFSTLEIQRTEQGDSAMYLCASSAQSGARSGNTIYFGEGSWLTVV.

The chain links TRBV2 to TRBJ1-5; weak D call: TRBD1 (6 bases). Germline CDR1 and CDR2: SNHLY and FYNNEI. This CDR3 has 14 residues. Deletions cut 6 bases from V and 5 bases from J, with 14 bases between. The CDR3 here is CASRAQQGYQPQHF. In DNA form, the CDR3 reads TGTGCCAGCAGGGCACAACAGGGTTATCAGCCCCAGCATTTT.

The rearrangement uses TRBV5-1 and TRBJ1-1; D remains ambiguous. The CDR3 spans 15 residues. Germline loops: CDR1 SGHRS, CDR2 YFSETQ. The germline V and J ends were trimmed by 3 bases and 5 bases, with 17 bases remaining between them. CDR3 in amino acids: CASSSTRGWRTEAFF. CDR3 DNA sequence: TGCGCCAGCAGCTCTACCCGGGGTTGGAGGACTGAAGCTTTCTTT. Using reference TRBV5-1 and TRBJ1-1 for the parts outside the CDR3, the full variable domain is KAGVTQTPRYLIKTRGQQVTLSCSPISGHRSVSWYQQTPGQGLQFLFEYFSETQRNKGNFPGRFSGRQFSNSRSEMNVSTLELGDSALYLCASSSTRGWRTEAFFGQGTRLTVV.

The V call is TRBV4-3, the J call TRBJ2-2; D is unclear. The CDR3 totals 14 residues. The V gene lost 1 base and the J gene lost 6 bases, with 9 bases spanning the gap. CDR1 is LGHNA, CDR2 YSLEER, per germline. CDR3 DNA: TGCGCCAGCAGCCAAGGAAGACTGGCCGGGGAGCTGTTTTTT. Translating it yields CASSQGRLAGELFF.

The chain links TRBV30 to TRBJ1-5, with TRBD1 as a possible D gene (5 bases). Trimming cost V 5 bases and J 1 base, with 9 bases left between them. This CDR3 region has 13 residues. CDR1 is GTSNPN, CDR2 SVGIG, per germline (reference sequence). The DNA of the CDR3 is TGTGCCTGGGGACCAGGGAGCAATCAGCCCCAGCATTTT. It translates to CAWGPGSNQPQHF. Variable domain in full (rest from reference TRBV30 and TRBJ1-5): SQTIHQWPATLVQPVGSPLSLECTVEGTSNPNLYWYRQAAGRGLQLLFYSVGIGQISSEVPQNLSASRPQDRQFILSSKKLLLSDSGFYLCAWGPGSNQPQHFGDGTRLSIL.

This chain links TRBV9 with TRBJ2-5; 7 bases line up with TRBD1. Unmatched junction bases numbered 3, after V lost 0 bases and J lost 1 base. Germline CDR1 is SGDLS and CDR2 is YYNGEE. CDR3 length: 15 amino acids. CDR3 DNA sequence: TGTGCCAGCAGCGTAGCAGGGACAGTCCAAGAGACCCAGTACTTC. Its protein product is CASSVAGTVQETQYF.

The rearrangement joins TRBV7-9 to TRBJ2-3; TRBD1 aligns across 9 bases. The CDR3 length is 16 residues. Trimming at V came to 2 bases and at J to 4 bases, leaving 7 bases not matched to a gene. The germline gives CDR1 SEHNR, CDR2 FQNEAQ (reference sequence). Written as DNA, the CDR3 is TGTGCCAGCAGCTTATCCACAGGGGGCATTGCAGATACGCAGTATTTT. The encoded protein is CASSLSTGGIADTQYF.

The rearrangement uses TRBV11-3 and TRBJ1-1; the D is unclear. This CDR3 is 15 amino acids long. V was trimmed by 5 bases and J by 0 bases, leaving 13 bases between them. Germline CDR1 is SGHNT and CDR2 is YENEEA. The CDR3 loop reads CASSRGSYLNTEAFF. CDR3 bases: TGTGCCAGCAGCCGCGGGAGCTACTTGAACACTGAAGCTTTCTTT.

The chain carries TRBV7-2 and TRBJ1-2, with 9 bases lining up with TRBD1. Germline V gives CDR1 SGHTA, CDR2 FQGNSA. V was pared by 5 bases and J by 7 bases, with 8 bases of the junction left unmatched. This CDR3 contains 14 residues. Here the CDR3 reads CASSAQGQGSGYTF. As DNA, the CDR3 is TGTGCCAGCAGCGCTCAGGGACAGGGCTCTGGCTACACCTTC.

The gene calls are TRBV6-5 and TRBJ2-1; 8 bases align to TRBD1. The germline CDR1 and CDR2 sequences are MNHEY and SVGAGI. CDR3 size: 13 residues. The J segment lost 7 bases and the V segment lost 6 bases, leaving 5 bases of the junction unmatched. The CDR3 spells CASSPGQGNEQFF. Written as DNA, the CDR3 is TGTGCCAGCAGCCCCGGACAGGGTAATGAGCAGTTCTTC.

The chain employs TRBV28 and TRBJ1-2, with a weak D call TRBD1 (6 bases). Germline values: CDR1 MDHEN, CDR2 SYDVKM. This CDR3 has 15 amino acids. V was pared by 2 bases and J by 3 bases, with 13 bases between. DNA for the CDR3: TGTGCCAGCAGTTTACCCGCAGCAGGGGACTATGGCTACACCTTC. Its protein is CASSLPAAGDYGYTF.

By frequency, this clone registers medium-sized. The CDR3 bases are TGCGCCAGCAGCCAAGAATCGACAAGCTATGGCTACACCTTC. Translation gives CASSQESTSYGYTF. The chain has TRBV4-3 and TRBJ1-2; D is unclear. This CDR3 has 14 amino acids. Trimming took 0 bases from V and 4 from J, leaving 9 bases between them. In germline, CDR1 is LGHNA, CDR2 YSLEER.

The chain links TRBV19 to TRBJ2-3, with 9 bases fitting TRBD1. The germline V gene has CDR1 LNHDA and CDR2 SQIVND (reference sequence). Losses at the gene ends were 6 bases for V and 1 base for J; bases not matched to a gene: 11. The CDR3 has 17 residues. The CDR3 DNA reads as TGTGCCAGTAGCCCAATACAGGGGGCGCGGGGCACAGATACGCAGTATTTT. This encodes CASSPIQGARGTDTQYF.

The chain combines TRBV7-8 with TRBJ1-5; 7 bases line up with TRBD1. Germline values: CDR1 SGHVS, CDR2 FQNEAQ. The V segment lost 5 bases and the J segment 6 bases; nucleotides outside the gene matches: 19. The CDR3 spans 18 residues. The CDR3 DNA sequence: TGTGCCAGCAGCCAACAGCCATTCACAGGGGTGGGTAGTCAGCCCCAGCATTTT. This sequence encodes CASSQQPFTGVGSQPQHF.

The CDR3 DNA follows: TGTGCCAGCAGCGCCCGACCGGGACAGGGTTCCTACGAGCAGTACTTC. Translation: CASSARPGQGSYEQYF. The chain couples TRBV5-4 to TRBJ2-7; 9 nucleotides match TRBD1. With V trimmed by 4 bases and J by 1 base, 9 bases remained unmatched. The germline CDR1 and CDR2 sequences are SGHNT and YYREEE (reference sequence). The CDR3 extends over 16 amino acids. The full variable domain, its missing parts supplied by reference TRBV5-4 and TRBJ2-7, is ETGVTQSPTHLIKTRGQQVTLRCSSQSGHNTVSWYQQALGQGPQFIFQYYREEENGRGNFPPRFSGLQFPNYSSELNVNALELDDSALYLCASSARPGQGSYEQYFGPGTRLTVT.

The CDR3 sequence: CASTTGEFYEQYV. The CDR3, as DNA: TGTGCCAGCACGACGGGGGAGTTCTACGAGCAGTACGTC. This sequence joins TRBV6-1 and TRBJ2-7; possibly TRBD2 for D (6 bases). V was clipped by 7 bases and J by 3 bases, with 13 bases between them. CDR1 and CDR2 from the germline V gene are MNHNS and SASEGT. The CDR3 length is 13 residues.

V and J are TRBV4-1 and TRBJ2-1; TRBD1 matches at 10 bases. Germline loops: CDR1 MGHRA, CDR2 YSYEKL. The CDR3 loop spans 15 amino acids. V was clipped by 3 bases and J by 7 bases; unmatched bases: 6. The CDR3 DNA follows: TGCGCCAGCAGCCATTACGGACAGGGGGGAAATGAGCAGTTCTTC. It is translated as CASSHYGQGGNEQFF.

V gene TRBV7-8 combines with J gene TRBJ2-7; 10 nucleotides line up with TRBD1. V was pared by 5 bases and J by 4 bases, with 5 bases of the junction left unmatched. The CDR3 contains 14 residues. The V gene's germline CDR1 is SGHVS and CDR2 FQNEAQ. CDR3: CASSLGTGVYEQYV. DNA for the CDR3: TGTGCCAGCAGCCTCGGGACAGGGGTATACGAGCAGTACGTC.